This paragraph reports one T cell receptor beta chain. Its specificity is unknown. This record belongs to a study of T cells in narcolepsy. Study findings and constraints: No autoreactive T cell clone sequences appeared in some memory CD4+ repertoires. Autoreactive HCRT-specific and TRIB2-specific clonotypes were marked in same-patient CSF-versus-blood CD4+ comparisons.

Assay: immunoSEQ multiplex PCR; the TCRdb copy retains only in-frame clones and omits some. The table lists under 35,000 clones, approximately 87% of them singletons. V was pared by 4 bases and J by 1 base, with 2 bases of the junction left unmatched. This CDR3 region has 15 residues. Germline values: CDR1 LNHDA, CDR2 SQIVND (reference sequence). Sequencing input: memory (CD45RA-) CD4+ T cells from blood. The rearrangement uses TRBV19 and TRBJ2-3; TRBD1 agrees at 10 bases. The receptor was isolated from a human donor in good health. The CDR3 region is CASSTGTGGTDTQYF. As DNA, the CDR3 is TGTGCCAGTAGTACCGGGACAGGGGGCACAGATACGCAGTATTTT.